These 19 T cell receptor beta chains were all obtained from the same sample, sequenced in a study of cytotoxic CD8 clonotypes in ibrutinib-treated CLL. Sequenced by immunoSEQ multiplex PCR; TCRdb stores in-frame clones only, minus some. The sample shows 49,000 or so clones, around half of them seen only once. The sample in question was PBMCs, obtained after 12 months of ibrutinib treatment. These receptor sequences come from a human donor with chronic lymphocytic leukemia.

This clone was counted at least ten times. CDR3 DNA: TGTGCCACCAGCAGAACCGGGAGAGACGTGAACACTGAAGCTTTCTTT. The encoded protein is CATSRTGRDVNTEAFF. The rearrangement links TRBV15 to TRBJ1-1, with D hard to call. This CDR3 spans 16 amino acids. Germline lookup yields CDR1 LNHNV and CDR2 YYDKDF (reference sequence). V was trimmed by 2 bases and J by 0 bases, leaving 13 bases between them.

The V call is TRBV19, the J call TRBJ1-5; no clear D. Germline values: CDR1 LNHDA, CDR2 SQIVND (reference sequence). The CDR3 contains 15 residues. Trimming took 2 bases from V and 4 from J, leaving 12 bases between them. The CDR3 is CASSIRSGSNQPQHF. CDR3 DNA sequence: TGTGCCAGTAGTATACGGTCAGGTAGTAATCAGCCCCAGCATTTT.

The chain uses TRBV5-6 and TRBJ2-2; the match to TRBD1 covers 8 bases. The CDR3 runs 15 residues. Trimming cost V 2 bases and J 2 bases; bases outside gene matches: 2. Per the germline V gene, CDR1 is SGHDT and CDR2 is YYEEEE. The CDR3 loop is CASSLGTGNTGELFF. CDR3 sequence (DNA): TGTGCCAGCAGCTTAGGGACAGGCAACACCGGGGAGCTGTTTTTT.

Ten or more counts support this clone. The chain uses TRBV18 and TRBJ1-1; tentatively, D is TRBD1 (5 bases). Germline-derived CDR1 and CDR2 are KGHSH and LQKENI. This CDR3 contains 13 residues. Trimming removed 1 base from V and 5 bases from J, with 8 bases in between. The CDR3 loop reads CASSPQGETEAFF. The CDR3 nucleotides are TGTGCCAGCTCACCACAAGGGGAAACTGAAGCTTTCTTT.

CDR3 bases: TGTGCCAGCAGTTTAGGACTGATCTCCTACGAGCAGTACTTC. Its protein product is CASSLGLISYEQYF. V and J are TRBV6-6 and TRBJ2-7; a weak D match, TRBD2 (5 bases). Looked up from germline, CDR1 is MNHNY and CDR2 is SVGAGI (reference sequence). The CDR3 length is 14 residues. V gave up 4 bases and J gave up 0 bases, with 10 bases separating them.

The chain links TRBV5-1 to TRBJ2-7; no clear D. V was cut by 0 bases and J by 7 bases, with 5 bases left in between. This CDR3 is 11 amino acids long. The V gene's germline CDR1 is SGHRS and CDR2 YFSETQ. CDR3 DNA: TGCGCCAGCAGCTTGGAGGTGGAGCAGTACTTC. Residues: CASSLEVEQYF.

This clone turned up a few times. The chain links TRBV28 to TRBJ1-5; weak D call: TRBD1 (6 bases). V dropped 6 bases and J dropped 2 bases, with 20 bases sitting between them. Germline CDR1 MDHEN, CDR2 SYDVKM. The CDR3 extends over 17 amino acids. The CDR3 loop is CASREQGTYSRNQPQHF. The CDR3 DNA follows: TGTGCCAGCAGGGAACAGGGCACCTATTCTCGCAATCAGCCCCAGCATTTT.

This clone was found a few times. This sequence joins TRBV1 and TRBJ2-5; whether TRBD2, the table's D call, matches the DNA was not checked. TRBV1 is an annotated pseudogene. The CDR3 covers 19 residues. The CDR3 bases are TGCACCAGCAGCCAACCACGCGGACTAGCGGGAGTGGGAAAAGAGACCCAGTACTTC. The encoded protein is CTSSQPRGLAGVGKETQYF.

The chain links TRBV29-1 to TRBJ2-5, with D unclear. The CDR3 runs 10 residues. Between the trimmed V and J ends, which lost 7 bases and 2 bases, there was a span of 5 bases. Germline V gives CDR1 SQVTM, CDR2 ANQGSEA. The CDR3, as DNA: TGCAGCGGGAAACAAGAGACCCAGTACTTC. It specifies CSGKQETQYF.

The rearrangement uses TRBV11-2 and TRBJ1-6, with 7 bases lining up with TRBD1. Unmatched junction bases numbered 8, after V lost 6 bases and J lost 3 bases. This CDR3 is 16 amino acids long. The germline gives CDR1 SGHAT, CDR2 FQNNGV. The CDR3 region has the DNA TGTGCCAGCAGGCCGGGACAGAACATCTATAATTCACCCCTCCACTTT. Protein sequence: CASRPGQNIYNSPLHF.

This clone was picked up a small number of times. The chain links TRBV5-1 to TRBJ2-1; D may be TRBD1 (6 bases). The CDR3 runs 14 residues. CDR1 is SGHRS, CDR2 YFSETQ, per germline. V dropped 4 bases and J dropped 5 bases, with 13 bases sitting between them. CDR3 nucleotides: TGCGCCAGCAGCCGGATAGGACAGAACAATGAGCAGTTCTTC. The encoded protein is CASSRIGQNNEQFF.

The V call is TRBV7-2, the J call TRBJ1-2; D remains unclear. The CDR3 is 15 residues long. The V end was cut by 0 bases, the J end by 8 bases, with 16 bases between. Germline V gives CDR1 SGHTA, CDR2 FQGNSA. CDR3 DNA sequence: TGTGCCAGCAGCTTAGCGGCGGGATCCCTTGAAGGCTACACCTTC. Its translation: CASSLAAGSLEGYTF.

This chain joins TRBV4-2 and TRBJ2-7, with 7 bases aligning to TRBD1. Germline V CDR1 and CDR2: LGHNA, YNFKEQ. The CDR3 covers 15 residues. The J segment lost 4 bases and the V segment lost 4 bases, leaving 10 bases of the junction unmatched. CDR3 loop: CASSPKDRDRYEQYF. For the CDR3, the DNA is TGTGCCAGCAGCCCAAAAGACAGGGACCGTTACGAGCAGTACTTC.

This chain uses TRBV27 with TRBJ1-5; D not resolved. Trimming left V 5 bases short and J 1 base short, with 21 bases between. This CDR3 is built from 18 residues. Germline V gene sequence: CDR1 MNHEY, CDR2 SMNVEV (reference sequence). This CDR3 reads CASSPLPGRMGSNQPQHF. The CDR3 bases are TGTGCCAGCAGTCCCCTCCCTGGCAGGATGGGGAGCAATCAGCCCCAGCATTTT.

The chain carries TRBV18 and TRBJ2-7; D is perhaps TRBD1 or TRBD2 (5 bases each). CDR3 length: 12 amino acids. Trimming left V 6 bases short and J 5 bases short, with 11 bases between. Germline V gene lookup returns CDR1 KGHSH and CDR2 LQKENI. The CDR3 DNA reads TGTGCCAGCTCCCTCGGGGCTCACGAGCAGTACTTC. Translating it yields CASSLGAHEQYF.

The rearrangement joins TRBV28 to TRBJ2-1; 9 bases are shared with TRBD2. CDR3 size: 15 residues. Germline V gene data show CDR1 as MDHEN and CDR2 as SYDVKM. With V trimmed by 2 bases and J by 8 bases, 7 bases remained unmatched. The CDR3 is CASSLAGGPLDEQFF. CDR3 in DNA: TGTGCCAGCAGTTTAGCGGGAGGGCCATTGGATGAGCAGTTCTTC.

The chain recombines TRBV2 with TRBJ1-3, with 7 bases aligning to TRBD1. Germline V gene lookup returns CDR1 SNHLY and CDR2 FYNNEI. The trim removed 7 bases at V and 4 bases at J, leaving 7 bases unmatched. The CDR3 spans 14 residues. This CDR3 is CASKLQGSGNTIYF. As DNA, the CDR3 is TGTGCCAGCAAACTACAGGGGTCCGGAAACACCATATATTTT.

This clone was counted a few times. The CDR3 loop reads CASRFPGTVGYEQYF. In DNA, the CDR3 is TGTGCCAGCAGGTTCCCCGGAACAGTTGGGTACGAGCAGTACTTC. The chain is built from TRBV28 and TRBJ2-7; the D is unclear. Trimming removed 6 bases at V and 4 bases at J, with 19 bases between. The CDR3 is 15 amino acids. The V gene's germline CDR1 is MDHEN and CDR2 SYDVKM.

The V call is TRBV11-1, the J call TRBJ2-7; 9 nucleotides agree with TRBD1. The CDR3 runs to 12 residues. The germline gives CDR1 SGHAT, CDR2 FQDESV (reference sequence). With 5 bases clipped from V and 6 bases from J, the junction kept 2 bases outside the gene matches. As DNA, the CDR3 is TGTGCCAGCAGCCCGGACAGGGGCGAGCAGTACTTC. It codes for CASSPDRGEQYF.